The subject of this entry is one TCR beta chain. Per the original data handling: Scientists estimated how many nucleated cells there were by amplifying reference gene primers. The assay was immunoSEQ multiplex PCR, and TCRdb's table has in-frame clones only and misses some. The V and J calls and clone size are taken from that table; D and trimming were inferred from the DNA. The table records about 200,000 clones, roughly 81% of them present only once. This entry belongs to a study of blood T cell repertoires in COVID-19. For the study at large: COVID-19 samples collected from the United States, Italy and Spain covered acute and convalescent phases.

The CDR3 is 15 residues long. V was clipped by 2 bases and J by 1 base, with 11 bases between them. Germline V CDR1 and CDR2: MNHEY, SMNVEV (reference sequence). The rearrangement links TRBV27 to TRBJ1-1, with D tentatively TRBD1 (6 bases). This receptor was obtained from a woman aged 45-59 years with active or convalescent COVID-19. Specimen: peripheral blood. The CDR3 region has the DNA TGTGCCAGCAGTTTACCTGGACAGCAGAACACTGAAGCTTTCTTT. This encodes CASSLPGQQNTEAFF.